Following are 31 T cell receptor beta chains from one sample sequenced in a study of blood T cell repertoires in COVID-19. Assay: immunoSEQ multiplex PCR; the TCRdb copy retains only in-frame clones and omits some. The table lists 200,000 or so clones, less than 90% of them singletons. The specimen sequenced was peripheral blood. These receptors originate from a woman in her forties with acute or convalescent COVID-19.

The V call is TRBV5-1, the J call TRBJ2-1; 10 nucleotides align to TRBD1. Germline-derived CDR1 and CDR2 are SGHRS and YFSETQ. The CDR3 runs 14 residues. V shed 3 bases, J shed 6 bases, and the junction held 3 bases outside the gene matches. In DNA form, the CDR3 reads TGCGCCAGCAGCTGGGGGACAGGGGTCAATGAGCAGTTCTTC. Protein: CASSWGTGVNEQFF.

The chain joins TRBV6-2 or TRBV6-3 to TRBJ1-2; 8 bases align to TRBD1. With 2 bases clipped from V and 1 base from J, the junction kept 9 bases outside the gene matches. Germline V gene sequence: CDR1 MNHEY, CDR2 SVGEGT. The CDR3 has 17 amino acids. The CDR3 DNA is TGTGCCAGCAGTTACCCCGGTAGGACAGGGAATAACTATGGCTACACCTTC. Protein: CASSYPGRTGNNYGYTF.

This rearrangement joins TRBV12-2 to TRBJ2-3; whether TRBD2, the table's D call, matches the DNA was not checked. TRBV12-2 is recorded as a pseudogene. The CDR3 is 13 amino acids. The CDR3 spells CASRYCRGDTQYF. Here the CDR3 DNA reads TGTGCAAGTCGCTATTGTCGCGGGGATACGCAGTATTTT.

This clone was found once. This chain connects TRBV27 to TRBJ2-2; 10 bases line up with TRBD1. Germline-derived CDR1 and CDR2 are MNHEY and SMNVEV (reference sequence). The J segment lost 7 bases and the V segment lost 5 bases, leaving 7 bases of the junction unmatched. This CDR3 has 15 residues. The CDR3 region has the DNA TGTGCCAGCAGTGTCCGACAGGGGGCGGTCGGGGAGCTGTTTTTT. It is translated as CASSVRQGAVGELFF.

The chain combines TRBV3-1 (or the pseudogene TRBV3-2) with TRBJ2-2; 9 bases agree with TRBD2. CDR3 length: 16 residues. J lost 3 bases, V lost 3 bases, and 5 bases had no gene match. CDR1 LGHDT and CDR2 YNNKEL come from the germline V gene (reference sequence). The CDR3, as DNA: TGTGCCAGCAGCCATAATCTAGCGGGGTACACCGGGGAGCTGTTTTTT. It encodes CASSHNLAGYTGELFF.

This sequence joins TRBV4-1 and TRBJ1-4, with unresolved D. From germline, CDR1 is MGHRA and CDR2 YSYEKL. This CDR3 region has 18 residues. The germline V and J ends were trimmed by 0 bases and 0 bases, with 14 bases remaining between them. Here the CDR3 reads CASSQENFLTATNEKLFF. Here the CDR3 DNA reads TGCGCCAGCAGCCAAGAGAATTTTCTAACAGCAACTAATGAAAAACTGTTTTTT.

This chain joins TRBV19 and TRBJ2-7; tentatively, D is TRBD1 (7 bases). The CDR3 loop spans 14 amino acids. CDR1 and CDR2 (germline): LNHDA, SQIVND (reference sequence). Trimming pared 4 bases from V and 6 bases from J, leaving 16 bases between. The CDR3 loop is CASSTTGAGGEQYF. In DNA, the CDR3 is TGTGCCAGTAGTACCACGGGGGCAGGGGGCGAGCAGTACTTC.

The rearrangement joins TRBV27 to TRBJ2-7; 8 bases are a match to TRBD1. The V segment lost 6 bases and the J segment 3 bases; nucleotides outside the gene matches: 10. Germline assignment: CDR1 MNHEY and CDR2 SMNVEV (reference sequence). The CDR3 loop spans 15 amino acids. For the CDR3, the DNA is TGTGCCAGCAGCCCCACAGGGGGAAAATACTACGAGCAGTACTTC. Translated: CASSPTGGKYYEQYF.

The chain is built from TRBV3-1 (or the pseudogene TRBV3-2) and TRBJ1-5, with TRBD1 identical over 9 bases. Germline V gene lookup returns CDR1 LGHDT and CDR2 YNNKEL (reference sequence). CDR3 size: 15 residues. With V trimmed by 3 bases and J by 7 bases, 7 bases remained unmatched. The CDR3 nucleotides are TGTGCCAGCAGCCAGTGGACAGGGGTTGACCAGCCCCAGCATTTT. Residues: CASSQWTGVDQPQHF.

The chain uses TRBV12-3 or TRBV12-4 and TRBJ2-1; D gene ambiguous. V was shortened by 7 bases and J by 4 bases, with 8 bases between the two germline ends. This CDR3 is built from 12 residues. In nucleotides, the CDR3 is TGTGCCAGCACCACTAATTACAATGAGCAGTTCTTC. It codes for CASTTNYNEQFF.

The chain carries TRBV30 and TRBJ2-7; D perhaps matches TRBD1 (5 bases). Germline CDR1 GTSNPN, CDR2 SVGIG (reference sequence). CDR3 length: 12 amino acids. Trimming stripped 4 bases from V and 4 bases from J, with 11 bases between. The CDR3 sequence is CAWTAGSYEQYF. CDR3 nucleotide sequence: TGTGCCTGGACGGCAGGGTCTTACGAGCAGTACTTC.

The sample holds one count of this clone. The chain links TRBV6-4 to TRBJ2-1; 10 positions match TRBD2. The J segment lost 10 bases and the V segment lost 0 bases, leaving 6 bases of the junction unmatched. This CDR3 has 15 residues. Per germline, CDR1 MRHNA and CDR2 SNTAGT. The CDR3 DNA sequence: TGTGCCAGCAGTGACTCGGCAGCGGGAGGGGGGGAGCAGTTCTTC. Its translation is CASSDSAAGGGEQFF.

This clone was counted a single time. The chain is built from TRBV24-1 and TRBJ1-4; the match to TRBD1 covers 7 bases. The germline V gene encodes CDR1 KGHDR and CDR2 SFDVKD. This CDR3 comprises 13 residues. V was clipped by 9 bases and J by 5 bases; unmatched bases: 5. CDR3 in DNA: TGTGCCACCGCCGGGACAGAGAATGAAAAACTGTTTTTT. Amino acid sequence: CATAGTENEKLFF.

The rearrangement joins TRBV28 to TRBJ1-3, with D possibly being TRBD1 (6 bases). This CDR3 has 15 residues. V lost 3 bases, J lost 2 bases, and 11 bases lay in between. Looked up from germline, CDR1 is MDHEN and CDR2 is SYDVKM. CDR3: CASSFNRAPGNTIYF. The CDR3 coding sequence is TGTGCCAGCAGTTTCAACAGGGCCCCTGGAAACACCATATATTTT.

Only one count was recorded for this clone. This chain links TRBV24-1 with TRBJ1-4; 9 bases fit TRBD1. V was pared by 5 bases and J by 6 bases, with 6 bases of the junction left unmatched. Germline lookup yields CDR1 KGHDR and CDR2 SFDVKD. The CDR3 has 15 amino acids. CDR3 bases: TGTGCCACCAGTGTTCGGACAGGGGATCATGAAAAACTGTTTTTT. Protein sequence: CATSVRTGDHEKLFF.

This clone was recorded a few times. The V call is TRBV19, the J call TRBJ1-2, with D perhaps matching TRBD1 (6 bases). The V end was cut by 3 bases, the J end by 4 bases, with 15 bases between. This CDR3 region has 15 residues. The germline CDR1 and CDR2 sequences are LNHDA and SQIVND (reference sequence). CDR3 nucleotides: TGTGCCAGTAGTATGTACCCGGGACACCGCTATGGCTACACCTTC. Protein product: CASSMYPGHRYGYTF.

The CDR3 protein is CATRLGQYQETQYF. CDR3 bases: TGTGCCACTCGGCTGGGACAGTACCAAGAGACCCAGTACTTC. The gene calls are TRBV2 and TRBJ2-5, with 7 bases matching TRBD1. The length of the CDR3 is 14 residues. Germline loops: CDR1 SNHLY, CDR2 FYNNEI. V dropped 10 bases and J dropped 0; count of bases not matched to a gene: 8.

This chain links TRBV5-4 with TRBJ2-1; 10 bases fit TRBD2. Germline V gene lookup returns CDR1 SGHNT and CDR2 YYREEE (reference sequence). The CDR3 loop spans 14 amino acids. Losses at the gene ends were 0 bases for V and 8 bases for J; bases not matched to a gene: 2. In nucleotides, the CDR3 is TGTGCCAGCAGCTTGGCTAGCGGGAGTGATGAGCAGTTCTTC. It yields the protein CASSLASGSDEQFF. Using reference TRBV5-4 and TRBJ2-1 for the parts outside the CDR3, the full variable domain is ETGVTQSPTHLIKTRGQQVTLRCSSQSGHNTVSWYQQALGQGPQFIFQYYREEENGRGNFPPRFSGLQFPNYSSELNVNALELDDSALYLCASSLASGSDEQFFGPGTRLTVL.

This sequence joins TRBV28 and TRBJ2-7; 9 nucleotides line up with TRBD1. V trimming: 6 bases; J trimming: 3 bases; junction bases outside the gene matches: 9. Germline V gene data show CDR1 as MDHEN and CDR2 as SYDVKM. The CDR3 totals 15 residues. DNA of the CDR3: TGTGCCAGCAGATCTCCGGGACAGGGTTACTACGAGCAGTACTTC. It encodes CASRSPGQGYYEQYF.

V gene TRBV4-1 combines with J gene TRBJ2-3; TRBD1 agrees at 10 bases. J was trimmed by 6 bases and V by 4 bases; bases with no gene match: 7. The CDR3 length is 15 residues. The germline CDR1 and CDR2 sequences are MGHRA and YSYEKL. The CDR3 nucleotides read TGCGCCAGCAGCCCTCGACAGGGGGCATGGGATACGCAGTATTTT. Its protein product is CASSPRQGAWDTQYF.

This sequence joins TRBV5-1 and TRBJ1-1, with 11 bases aligning to TRBD1. The CDR3 is made up of 15 amino acids. The trim removed 7 bases at V and 7 bases at J, leaving 12 bases unmatched. The germline gives CDR1 SGHRS, CDR2 YFSETQ. The CDR3 sequence: CASVITPGTGGEAFF. For the CDR3, the DNA is TGCGCCAGCGTTATTACCCCAGGGACAGGGGGTGAAGCTTTCTTT.

The chain uses TRBV2 and TRBJ1-5, with 7 positions matching TRBD1. Germline V gives CDR1 SNHLY, CDR2 FYNNEI. V lost 6 bases and J lost 7; bases outside the gene matches: 12. CDR3 length: 15 amino acids. CDR3 sequence reads: CASSATSGGYQPQHF. The CDR3 nucleotides are TGTGCCAGCAGCGCCACCTCAGGGGGATACCAGCCCCAGCATTTT.

This chain connects TRBV10-1 to TRBJ2-5; 7 bases are shared with TRBD2. Germline CDR1 reads WNHNN; CDR2 reads SYGVQD (reference sequence). V was clipped by 6 bases and J by 4 bases; unmatched bases: 8. The CDR3 contains 14 residues. CDR3 protein: CASSPSSGPETQYF. DNA for the CDR3: TGCGCCAGCAGCCCATCTAGCGGCCCAGAGACCCAGTACTTC.

In this sample, this clone turned up a few times. The chain has TRBV10-1 and TRBJ1-3; D unclear. This CDR3 region has 13 residues. Trimming removed 3 bases from V and 4 bases from J, with 7 bases in between. In germline, CDR1 is WNHNN, CDR2 SYGVQD (reference sequence). CDR3 DNA sequence: TGCGCCAGCAGTGATGGGCTCGGAAACACCATATATTTT. Its translation is CASSDGLGNTIYF.

The chain joins TRBV7-9 to TRBJ2-7, with a weak D call TRBD2 (5 bases). This CDR3 contains 12 residues. V gave up 5 bases and J gave up 7 bases, with 12 bases separating them. Looked up from germline, CDR1 is SEHNR and CDR2 is FQNEAQ (reference sequence). CDR3 sequence (DNA): TGTGCCAGCAGCGGAATAGGGAGAGAGCAGTACTTC. It codes for CASSGIGREQYF. Variable domain in full (rest from reference TRBV7-9 and TRBJ2-7): DTGVSQNPRHKITKRGQNVTFRCDPISEHNRLYWYRQTLGQGPEFLTYFQNEAQLEKSRLLSDRFSAERPKGSFSTLEIQRTEQGDSAMYLCASSGIGREQYFGPGTRLTVT.

The chain combines TRBV20-1 with TRBJ1-1, with 7 bases identical to TRBD1. This CDR3 is built from 10 residues. Germline lookup yields CDR1 DFQATT and CDR2 SNEGSKA (reference sequence). V lost 7 bases, J lost 11 bases, and 7 bases stayed unmatched. The DNA of the CDR3 is TGCAGTGGGACAGACAGGGCCGCTTTCTTT. Its protein product is CSGTDRAAFF.

This rearrangement joins TRBV30 to TRBJ1-6; 9 bases are a match to TRBD1. Germline CDR1 GTSNPN, CDR2 SVGIG (reference sequence). Trimming removed 5 bases from V and 9 bases from J; junction bases left unmatched: 11. CDR3 length: 15 residues. The CDR3 DNA is TGTGCCTGGGAGATGGGGACAGGGAATGCTTCACCCCTCCACTTT. It is translated as CAWEMGTGNASPLHF. Supplemented by reference TRBV30 and TRBJ1-6, the full variable domain reads SQTIHQWPATLVQPVGSPLSLECTVEGTSNPNLYWYRQAAGRGLQLLFYSVGIGQISSEVPQNLSASRPQDRQFILSSKKLLLSDSGFYLCAWEMGTGNASPLHFGNGTRLTVT.

This sequence joins TRBV27 and TRBJ1-4; 8 bases map to TRBD1. J gave up 7 bases and V 0 bases, and 10 bases lay outside the gene matches. CDR1 is MNHEY, CDR2 SMNVEV, per germline (reference sequence). The CDR3 spans 17 residues. The CDR3: CASSLSFPGQGGEKLFF. CDR3 coding DNA: TGTGCCAGCAGTTTATCATTTCCAGGACAGGGTGGTGAAAAACTGTTTTTT.

Regarding this clone: Other DNA sequences in this specimen translate into the identical CDR3. V and J are TRBV27 and TRBJ2-1, with TRBD2 matching 9 bases. V shed 2 bases, J shed 5 bases, and the junction held 1 base outside the gene matches. Germline V lookup: CDR1 MNHEY, CDR2 SMNVEV (reference sequence). The CDR3 is 14 residues long. The CDR3 protein is CASSLAGGNNEQFF. CDR3 nucleotide sequence: TGTGCCAGCAGTTTAGCGGGGGGGAACAATGAGCAGTTCTTC.

This clone was counted between two and nine times. The chain uses TRBV11-2 and TRBJ1-1; 8 positions agree with TRBD1. Germline-derived CDR1 and CDR2 are SGHAT and FQNNGV. The length of the CDR3 is 18 residues. The ends lost 5 bases at V and 0 bases at J; junction bases unmatched: 14. The CDR3 DNA is TGTGCCAGCAGCCTCCGGCGGACAGGGCTTCTTATGAACACTGAAGCTTTCTTT. Amino acids: CASSLRRTGLLMNTEAFF.

V gene TRBV3-1 (or the pseudogene TRBV3-2) combines with J gene TRBJ2-6; D remains unclear. Per the germline V gene, CDR1 is LGHDT and CDR2 is YNNKEL (reference sequence). This CDR3 comprises 13 residues. The V end lost 7 bases, the J end lost 0 bases, and 4 bases lay between the germline ends. CDR3: CASTVSGANVLTF. DNA for the CDR3: TGTGCCAGCACGGTCTCTGGGGCCAACGTCCTGACTTTC.